A selection of T cell receptor beta chains follows, all from one sample in a study of T cell responses to AZD1222 COVID-19 vaccine. Only in-frame clones appear in the TCRdb table, and some are missing; sequencing was by immunoSEQ multiplex PCR. Here the sample spans roughly 100,000 clones, about 92% being singletons. The material was peripheral blood, obtained on day 0 of AZD1222 vaccination. These TCRs come from an adult in good health. Both conserved end residues are part of each CDR3. Each record gives: CDR3 protein, J gene, D gene, V gene. D genes are given only for firm matches.

cdr3_aa: CASFWDNYGYTF; j_call: TRBJ1-2; d_call: -; v_call: TRBV6-5
cdr3_aa: CASSRGLAGAFDETQYF; j_call: TRBJ2-5; d_call: TRBD2; v_call: TRBV7-2
cdr3_aa: CASSGTGAAEAFF; j_call: TRBJ1-1; d_call: -; v_call: TRBV2
cdr3_aa: CASSLQVGEKLFF; j_call: TRBJ1-4; d_call: -; v_call: TRBV7-9
cdr3_aa: CASSEGEGPAPFF; j_call: TRBJ1-1; d_call: -; v_call: TRBV6-1
cdr3_aa: CASSIVTEAFF; j_call: TRBJ1-1; d_call: -; v_call: TRBV19
cdr3_aa: CASSPWTGNYGYTF; j_call: TRBJ1-2; d_call: TRBD1; v_call: TRBV7-2
cdr3_aa: CASRGSNQPQHF; j_call: TRBJ1-5; d_call: -; v_call: TRBV27
cdr3_aa: CASSLGGIGTQYF; j_call: TRBJ2-5; d_call: -; v_call: TRBV12-3/TRBV12-4
cdr3_aa: CASRQGDSPLHF; j_call: TRBJ1-6; d_call: TRBD1; v_call: TRBV6-5
cdr3_aa: CASSLDAGGPPLHF; j_call: TRBJ1-6; d_call: -; v_call: TRBV9
cdr3_aa: CASSLTQGANYEQYF; j_call: TRBJ2-7; d_call: TRBD1; v_call: TRBV5-1
cdr3_aa: CASSLGGFFSNEQFF; j_call: TRBJ2-1; d_call: -; v_call: TRBV5-1
cdr3_aa: CASSSRLAGGENEQFF; j_call: TRBJ2-1; d_call: TRBD2; v_call: TRBV5-1
cdr3_aa: CASSLSSEKLFF; j_call: TRBJ1-4; d_call: -; v_call: TRBV3-1/TRBV3-2
cdr3_aa: CASSALKEPYGYTF; j_call: TRBJ1-2; d_call: -; v_call: TRBV18
cdr3_aa: CASSGNGGRYGYTF; j_call: TRBJ1-2; d_call: -; v_call: TRBV27
cdr3_aa: CASSLEQGYGYTF; j_call: TRBJ1-2; d_call: -; v_call: TRBV12-3/TRBV12-4
cdr3_aa: CASNRDRDYGYTF; j_call: TRBJ1-2; d_call: TRBD1; v_call: TRBV9
cdr3_aa: CASSQGLAVEQFF; j_call: TRBJ2-1; d_call: TRBD2; v_call: TRBV4-3
cdr3_aa: CAISAPGQGNSPLHF; j_call: TRBJ1-6; d_call: TRBD1; v_call: TRBV10-3
cdr3_aa: CASSGTAATNEKLFF; j_call: TRBJ1-4; d_call: TRBD1; v_call: TRBV19
cdr3_aa: CASSEAETSGVVTDTQYF; j_call: TRBJ2-3; d_call: TRBD2; v_call: TRBV2
cdr3_aa: CAIRGGPNQPQHF; j_call: TRBJ1-5; d_call: -; v_call: TRBV10-3
cdr3_aa: CSAGGTPGVDTQYF; j_call: TRBJ2-3; d_call: -; v_call: TRBV29-1
cdr3_aa: CASSHAGGQETQYF; j_call: TRBJ2-5; d_call: TRBD2; v_call: TRBV3-1/TRBV3-2
cdr3_aa: CASWQKDRGNQPQHF; j_call: TRBJ1-5; d_call: -; v_call: TRBV21-1
cdr3_aa: CSASLGQEDYEQYF; j_call: TRBJ2-7; d_call: -; v_call: TRBV20-1
cdr3_aa: CASSDLGGPNTEAFF; j_call: TRBJ1-1; d_call: -; v_call: TRBV28
cdr3_aa: CASSSRGGAGTEAFF; j_call: TRBJ1-1; d_call: -; v_call: TRBV7-2
cdr3_aa: CASSPEGLYNEQFF; j_call: TRBJ2-1; d_call: -; v_call: TRBV11-2
cdr3_aa: CASSIAGAHSPLHF; j_call: TRBJ1-6; d_call: -; v_call: TRBV19
cdr3_aa: CASSRGAVGVDSSEAFF; j_call: TRBJ1-1; d_call: -; v_call: TRBV11-2
cdr3_aa: CAIRSRDRENEQYF; j_call: TRBJ2-7; d_call: TRBD1; v_call: TRBV10-3
cdr3_aa: CASSGRGGTYNEQFF; j_call: TRBJ2-1; d_call: -; v_call: TRBV9
cdr3_aa: CSVGGQLPQQGYTF; j_call: TRBJ1-2; d_call: -; v_call: TRBV29-1
cdr3_aa: CASSPRFVNYNEQFF; j_call: TRBJ2-1; d_call: -; v_call: TRBV7-2
cdr3_aa: CASSLWKTQYF; j_call: TRBJ2-5; d_call: -; v_call: TRBV5-1
cdr3_aa: CATSVQLGGTAFF; j_call: TRBJ1-1; d_call: -; v_call: TRBV24-1
cdr3_aa: CASSFLRDGYNEQFF; j_call: TRBJ2-1; d_call: -; v_call: TRBV28
cdr3_aa: CASSVPTDTQYF; j_call: TRBJ2-3; d_call: -; v_call: TRBV10-2
cdr3_aa: CASSVGEGAGGYTF; j_call: TRBJ1-2; d_call: TRBD1; v_call: TRBV5-6
cdr3_aa: CASSQDVQGGYGYTF; j_call: TRBJ1-2; d_call: -; v_call: TRBV3-1/TRBV3-2
cdr3_aa: CATSDRGSRQGHQPQHF; j_call: TRBJ1-5; d_call: TRBD1; v_call: TRBV24-1
cdr3_aa: CATRRQELGEAFF; j_call: TRBJ1-1; d_call: -; v_call: TRBV19
cdr3_aa: CASSPSGGWEQYF; j_call: TRBJ2-7; d_call: TRBD2; v_call: TRBV6-1
cdr3_aa: CASSPQGVTEAFF; j_call: TRBJ1-1; d_call: TRBD1; v_call: TRBV7-3
cdr3_aa: CASSIGTRRGYTF; j_call: TRBJ1-2; d_call: -; v_call: TRBV6-2/TRBV6-3
cdr3_aa: CASSAGTGGGGISPLHF; j_call: TRBJ1-6; d_call: TRBD1; v_call: TRBV18
cdr3_aa: CASRLQGGTEAFF; j_call: TRBJ1-1; d_call: -; v_call: TRBV7-2
cdr3_aa: CASSPNRGQFSKQFF; j_call: TRBJ2-1; d_call: TRBD1; v_call: TRBV11-3
cdr3_aa: CASSLAGTGYYEQYF; j_call: TRBJ2-7; d_call: TRBD1; v_call: TRBV5-1
cdr3_aa: CASTSPSSGGNKNIQYF; j_call: TRBJ2-4; d_call: TRBD2; v_call: TRBV28